Described below is a single T cell receptor (beta chain) sequence and its context. Germline assignment: CDR1 SEHNR and CDR2 FQNEAQ (reference sequence). V lost 3 bases and J lost 4, with 4 bases in between. This CDR3 has 11 residues. The data are from a study of blood T cell repertoires in COVID-19. Looking at the study overall: Whether acute or convalescent, the COVID-19 samples came from the United States, Italy and Spain. Sample material is recorded as cDNA or gDNA derived from T cells, B-cell-depleted T cells, or PBMCs.

Per the authors' pipeline: Estimation of nucleated cell counts relied on the amplification of reference gene primers. TCRdb's table, derived via immunoSEQ multiplex PCR, lists solely in-frame clones and lacks some. V and J calls plus clone size are reproduced from that table; the DNA served to infer D and trimming. The sample lists around 500,000 clones, about 85% seen once, with around 7.9% in the top ten. Sequencing was done on a sample of PBMCs or T cells enriched from blood (not recorded which). The chain links TRBV7-9 to TRBJ2-7; D not certain. The TCR was taken from a woman aged 55 to 70 who had recovered from COVID-19. CDR3 bases: TGTGCCAGCAGCTTGACTTACGAGCAGTACTTC. It codes for CASSLTYEQYF.